This T cell receptor beta chain originates from a study of blood T cells in healthy people across ages. Healthy individuals of Caucasian origin from Russia, aged roughly 6 to 95, served as donors. On this clonotype itself: Its specificity is unknown.

Study-wide points: Aged donors had fewer naive CD4+ cells and lower diversity than long-lived donors.

For the second PCR, which ran for about 6 to 11 cycles, a sample-barcoded 5' primer and a J-beta primer mix were used. A tag from a template-switch adaptor with 12 random nucleotides marked each cDNA molecule. TCRdb passed the 5' RACE reads through MiXCR, listing each CDR3 protein once. The profile shows approximately 1.5 million distinct CDR3 sequences, roughly 30% of them singletons. V shed 4 bases and J 7 bases; nucleotides not matched to a gene: 12. Germline lookup yields CDR1 SGHRS and CDR2 YFSETQ. The CDR3 is made up of 15 amino acids. The receptor was derived from a woman between 25 and 40 years old in good health. The sequenced material came from blood. The rearrangement uses TRBV5-1 and TRBJ2-7; 9 nucleotides agree with TRBD1. The CDR3 DNA sequence: TGCGCCAGCAGCAGTCCCGGGACAGGGAAGGAGGAGCAGTACTTC. It is translated as CASSSPGTGKEEQYF.